Following are 28 T cell receptor beta chains from one sample sequenced in a study of blood T cell repertoires in COVID-19. The repertoire was sequenced with immunoSEQ multiplex PCR; TCRdb's copy has only in-frame clones and lacks some. Here the sample spans more than 200,000 clones, 65% to 85% being singletons. The sequencing sample was made of peripheral blood. The receptors shown here come from a woman older than 75 with acute or convalescent COVID-19.

The rearrangement links TRBV7-2 to TRBJ2-7; 8 nucleotides match TRBD2. Germline assignment: CDR1 SGHTA and CDR2 FQGNSA. V shed 5 bases and J 4 bases; nucleotides not matched to a gene: 7. The CDR3 is 14 residues long. CDR3 in DNA: TGTGCCAGCAGCCCCGCGGGGGGCAGGTACGAGCAGTACTTC. Protein sequence: CASSPAGGRYEQYF.

The rearrangement links TRBV19 to TRBJ1-4; 7 bases match TRBD1. The trim removed 1 base at V and 10 bases at J, leaving 6 bases unmatched. The length of the CDR3 is 14 residues. The germline gives CDR1 LNHDA, CDR2 SQIVND (reference sequence). CDR3 in DNA: TGTGCCAGTAGTATAGTCCCGGGACAGCGAAAACTGTTTTTT. As protein: CASSIVPGQRKLFF.

This clone occurred a few times. The V call is TRBV19, the J call TRBJ1-2; tentative D call: TRBD1 (6 bases). In germline, CDR1 is LNHDA, CDR2 SQIVND (reference sequence). CDR3 length equals 17 residues. Trimming took 6 bases from V and 8 from J, leaving 28 bases between them. The CDR3 loop is CASRDPRLRGAAKGYTF. The DNA of the CDR3 is TGTGCCAGTAGGGATCCCCGCCTTCGGGGGGCCGCGAAGGGCTACACCTTC.

The chain joins TRBV24-1 to TRBJ1-2; D remains ambiguous. The V and J ends lost 1 base and 7 bases respectively, with 15 bases between them. Germline lookup yields CDR1 KGHDR and CDR2 SFDVKD. The CDR3 extends over 15 amino acids. CDR3 in amino acids: CATSDLSGGSRGYTF. The CDR3 DNA reads as TGTGCCACCAGTGATTTAAGCGGCGGTTCTCGTGGCTACACCTTC.

Judged by abundance, this clone is medium-sized. The chain couples TRBV19 to TRBJ1-2; D is ambiguous. There are 11 residues in the CDR3. The V end lost 7 bases, the J end lost 1 base, and 4 bases lay between the germline ends. From germline, CDR1 is LNHDA and CDR2 SQIVND (reference sequence). The CDR3 DNA sequence: TGTGCCAGTACTTATAACTATGGCTACACCTTC. Amino acid sequence: CASTYNYGYTF.

The gene calls are TRBV5-1 and TRBJ1-2, with 10 bases identical to TRBD1. This CDR3 spans 15 amino acids. V lost 4 bases, J lost 5 bases, and 8 bases stayed unmatched. Germline CDR1 and CDR2: SGHRS and YFSETQ. The CDR3 reads CASSEAGTGAYGYTF. DNA for the CDR3: TGCGCCAGCAGCGAGGCCGGGACAGGGGCTTATGGCTACACCTTC.

The chain couples TRBV19 to TRBJ2-7, with 8 bases aligning to TRBD1. Trimming at V came to 3 bases and at J to 0 bases, leaving 1 base not matched to a gene. CDR3 size: 14 residues. Germline V gives CDR1 LNHDA, CDR2 SQIVND (reference sequence). CDR3 bases: TGTGCCAGTAGTATGGGACAGGTCTCCTACGAGCAGTACTTC. Translating gives CASSMGQVSYEQYF.

The V and J genes are TRBV5-1 and TRBJ2-7; 11 nucleotides line up with TRBD2. Trimming removed 4 bases from V and 3 bases from J; junction bases left unmatched: 6. In germline, CDR1 is SGHRS, CDR2 YFSETQ. The CDR3 runs 15 residues. DNA of the CDR3: TGCGCCAGCAGCCAAGGGACTAGCGGACTCTACGAGCAGTACTTC. It yields the protein CASSQGTSGLYEQYF.

The chain joins TRBV3-1 (or the pseudogene TRBV3-2) to TRBJ2-3; no clear D. Germline CDR1 is LGHDT and CDR2 is YNNKEL (reference sequence). This CDR3 contains 15 residues. V was shortened by 2 bases and J by 4 bases, with 13 bases between the two germline ends. The CDR3 bases are TGTGCCAGCAGCCAAAGTAGATCCGGGTCAGATACGCAGTATTTT. Its translation: CASSQSRSGSDTQYF.

V usage is TRBV2 and J usage is TRBJ2-3, with 7 bases matching TRBD2. The CDR3 extends over 13 amino acids. After removal of 8 bases from V and 1 base from J, the junction contained 3 bases not matched to a gene. Germline values: CDR1 SNHLY, CDR2 FYNNEI. The CDR3 protein is CASRRGGTDTQYF. CDR3 bases: TGTGCCAGCCGTCGGGGGGGCACAGATACGCAGTATTTT.

The rearrangement uses TRBV19 and TRBJ2-7, with 9 bases matching TRBD1. The germline V gene encodes CDR1 LNHDA and CDR2 SQIVND (reference sequence). Trimming took 2 bases from V and 3 from J; bases not matched to a gene: 8. The CDR3 has 16 residues. This CDR3 reads CASSIQGQGLFYEQYF. In DNA, the CDR3 is TGTGCCAGTAGTATACAGGGACAGGGATTATTCTACGAGCAGTACTTC.

V is TRBV5-4 and J is TRBJ2-4; TRBD2 matches at 10 bases. This CDR3 is 19 amino acids long. The germline V gene encodes CDR1 SGHNT and CDR2 YYREEE (reference sequence). V shed 0 bases and J 2 bases; nucleotides not matched to a gene: 11. CDR3 nucleotides: TGTGCCAGCAGCTTGGCTGGGACTAGCGAGATCCTCTCCAAAAACATTCAGTACTTC. Its protein product is CASSLAGTSEILSKNIQYF.

The gene calls are TRBV5-1 and TRBJ2-7; maybe TRBD1 (7 bases). Germline V gene data show CDR1 as SGHRS and CDR2 as YFSETQ. V was pared by 1 base and J by 2 bases, with 16 bases between. The CDR3 length is 16 residues. This CDR3 reads CASSLKDSGGPYEQYF. CDR3 DNA: TGCGCCAGCAGCTTGAAGGACTCAGGGGGGCCCTACGAGCAGTACTTC.

The chain uses TRBV5-1 and TRBJ2-5; 12 nucleotides line up with TRBD1. V trimming: 3 bases; J trimming: 3 bases; junction bases outside the gene matches: 6. Germline V gene lookup returns CDR1 SGHRS and CDR2 YFSETQ. The CDR3 sequence is 16 residues long. For the CDR3, the DNA is TGCGCCAGCAGCTCAGGGACAGGGGGCTCTAAAGAGACCCAGTACTTC. It is translated as CASSSGTGGSKETQYF.

This clone came up a few times. This chain uses TRBV10-1 with TRBJ2-3; TRBD2 aligns across 11 bases. The germline V gene encodes CDR1 WNHNN and CDR2 SYGVQD (reference sequence). Losses at the gene ends were 6 bases for V and 4 bases for J; bases not matched to a gene: 6. CDR3 length equals 15 residues. The CDR3 bases are TGCGCCAGCAGCCCCACTAGCGGGAGTGCAGATACGCAGTATTTT. Its protein is CASSPTSGSADTQYF.

In its sample, this clone was seen once. CDR3 region: CASSPIALLDGIYGYTF. CDR3 nucleotides: TGTGCCAGTAGCCCCATAGCCCTCTTGGACGGGATCTATGGCTACACCTTC. The genes are TRBV19 and TRBJ1-2, with no clear D. The CDR3 spans 17 residues. Germline V gene lookup returns CDR1 LNHDA and CDR2 SQIVND (reference sequence). The V and J ends lost 6 bases and 4 bases respectively, with 24 bases between them.

This clone was observed a handful of times. The CDR3 region has the DNA TGTGCCAGCAGCCCGTCTTTGAGGGACGAGCAGTACTTC. This codes for CASSPSLRDEQYF. This chain joins TRBV7-3 and TRBJ2-7; tentative D call: TRBD2 (5 bases). This CDR3 is built from 13 residues. V lost 5 bases to trimming and J lost 5 bases, with 13 bases between them. Germline CDR1 and CDR2: SGHTA and FQGTGA.

The V and J genes are TRBV7-8 and TRBJ2-7, with TRBD1 identical over 7 bases. CDR3 length equals 13 residues. In germline, CDR1 is SGHVS, CDR2 FQNEAQ. V shed 9 bases, J shed 3 bases, and the junction held 8 bases outside the gene matches. The CDR3 loop reads CASTEGGSYEQYF. The CDR3 coding sequence is TGTGCCAGTACGGAAGGGGGCAGCTACGAGCAGTACTTC. Full variable domain (outside the CDR3, taken from reference TRBV7-8 and TRBJ2-7): GAGVSQSPRYKVAKRGQDVALRCDPISGHVSLFWYQQALGQGPEFLTYFQNEAQLDKSGLPSDRFFAERPEGSVSTLKIQRTQQEDSAVYLCASTEGGSYEQYFGPGTRLTVT.

V is TRBV28 and J is TRBJ2-7, with 10 bases fitting TRBD2. After removal of 2 bases from V and 0 bases from J, the junction contained 1 base not matched to a gene. CDR3 length equals 15 residues. Germline V gene data show CDR1 as MDHEN and CDR2 as SYDVKM. DNA for the CDR3: TGTGCCAGCAGTTTAACTAGCGGGACCTCCTACGAGCAGTACTTC. Its protein is CASSLTSGTSYEQYF.

The chain links TRBV19 to TRBJ2-2; a weak D match, TRBD1 (6 bases). Trimming removed 6 bases from V and 0 bases from J, with 11 bases in between. Germline CDR1 LNHDA, CDR2 SQIVND (reference sequence). The CDR3 runs to 15 residues. CDR3 in DNA: TGTGCCAGTAGCCTCAGACAGGCGAACACCGGGGAGCTGTTTTTT. Translated, it gives CASSLRQANTGELFF.

The gene calls are TRBV6-4 and TRBJ1-5; no definite D call. The ends were cut back, 6 bases at V and 2 bases at J, with 8 bases in the middle. This CDR3 is built from 13 residues. Germline V gene sequence: CDR1 MRHNA, CDR2 SNTAGT. CDR3 sequence reads: CASSLNGNQPQHF. The CDR3 nucleotides are TGTGCCAGCAGCCTTAATGGCAATCAGCCCCAGCATTTT.

This clone was counted between two and nine times. The V and J genes are TRBV11-2 and TRBJ2-3, with D tentatively TRBD2 (6 bases). The V gene lost 8 bases and the J gene lost 3 bases, with 21 bases spanning the gap. Germline V gene sequence: CDR1 SGHAT, CDR2 FQNNGV. The CDR3 has 16 residues. The CDR3 nucleotides read TGTGCCAGCGGCCCACTGCTGGGCGGGACTACAGATACGCAGTATTTT. Translated: CASGPLLGGTTDTQYF.

This chain uses TRBV18 with TRBJ1-2, with D possibly TRBD1 on 5 matching bases. The germline gives CDR1 KGHSH, CDR2 LQKENI. V lost 2 bases, J lost 6 bases, and 16 bases lay in between. CDR3 length equals 15 residues. CDR3 nucleotide sequence: TGTGCCAGCTCACCATCGGGGGGTCTCCTCAATGGCTACACCTTC. This gives the protein CASSPSGGLLNGYTF.

This clone was detected once. V is TRBV9 and J is TRBJ1-2; D call uncertain. This CDR3 spans 15 amino acids. Germline V gene lookup returns CDR1 SGDLS and CDR2 YYNGEE. V lost 0 bases, J lost 0 bases, and 9 bases lay in between. The CDR3 loop is CASSVGPSANYGYTF. CDR3 DNA sequence: TGTGCCAGCAGCGTAGGTCCGAGCGCTAACTATGGCTACACCTTC.

This rearrangement joins TRBV19 to TRBJ2-7, with D uncertain. There are 15 residues in the CDR3. The germline gives CDR1 LNHDA, CDR2 SQIVND (reference sequence). Trimming took off 8 bases at V and 2 bases at J, with 19 bases between the two ends. The CDR3 coding sequence is TGTGCCAGTTCCCTCGGCCCGACTGCCGCCTACGAGCAGTACTTC. Translating it yields CASSLGPTAAYEQYF. Full variable domain (missing parts from reference TRBV19 and TRBJ2-7): DGGITQSPKYLFRKEGQNVTLSCEQNLNHDAMYWYRQDPGQGLRLIYYSQIVNDFQKGDIAEGYSVSREKKESFPLTVTSAQKNPTAFYLCASSLGPTAAYEQYFGPGTRLTVT.

The rearrangement joins TRBV30 to TRBJ1-1; D not resolved. The germline CDR1 and CDR2 sequences are GTSNPN and SVGIG (reference sequence). Trimming shortened V by 2 bases and J by 4 bases, and 11 bases separated the two germline ends. The CDR3 extends over 13 amino acids. DNA of the CDR3: TGTGCCTGGAGTAAAACCCGGTTCACTGAAGCTTTCTTT. It codes for CAWSKTRFTEAFF. Drawing the rest from reference TRBV30 and TRBJ1-1, the complete variable domain is SQTIHQWPATLVQPVGSPLSLECTVEGTSNPNLYWYRQAAGRGLQLLFYSVGIGQISSEVPQNLSASRPQDRQFILSSKKLLLSDSGFYLCAWSKTRFTEAFFGQGTRLTVV.

The V call is TRBV30, the J call TRBJ1-1; D not certain. From germline, CDR1 is GTSNPN and CDR2 SVGIG (reference sequence). This CDR3 contains 13 residues. V lost 7 bases and J lost 0, with 12 bases in between. Here the CDR3 reads CASGKVLNTEAFF. In nucleotides, the CDR3 is TGTGCCTCCGGGAAGGTGTTGAACACTGAAGCTTTCTTT.

This clone turned up a few times. This sequence joins TRBV19 and TRBJ1-5; the D is unclear. V was pared by 3 bases and J by 0 bases, with 12 bases between. There are 16 residues in the CDR3. Germline CDR1 and CDR2: LNHDA and SQIVND (reference sequence). The CDR3, as DNA: TGTGCCAGTAGTATTGACGCGGGAAATAGCAATCAGCCCCAGCATTTT. This codes for CASSIDAGNSNQPQHF.